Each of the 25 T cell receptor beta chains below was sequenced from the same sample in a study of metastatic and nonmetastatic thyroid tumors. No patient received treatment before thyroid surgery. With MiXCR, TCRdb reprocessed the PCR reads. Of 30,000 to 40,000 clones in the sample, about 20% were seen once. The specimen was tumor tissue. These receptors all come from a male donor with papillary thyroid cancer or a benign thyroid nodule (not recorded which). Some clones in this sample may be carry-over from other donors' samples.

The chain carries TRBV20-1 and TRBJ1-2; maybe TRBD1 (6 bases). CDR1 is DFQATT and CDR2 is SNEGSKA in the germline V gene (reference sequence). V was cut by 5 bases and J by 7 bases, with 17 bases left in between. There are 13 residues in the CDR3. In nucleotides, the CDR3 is TGCAGTGCTTCCCAAACAGGGTCCCTTGGCTACACCTTC. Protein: CSASQTGSLGYTF.

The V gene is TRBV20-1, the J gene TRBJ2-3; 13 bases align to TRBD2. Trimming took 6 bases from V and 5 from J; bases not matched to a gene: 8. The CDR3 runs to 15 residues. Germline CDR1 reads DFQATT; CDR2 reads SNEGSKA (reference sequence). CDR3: CSAQTGTSGEDTQYF. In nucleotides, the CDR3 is TGCAGTGCCCAAACCGGGACTAGCGGGGAAGATACGCAGTATTTT.

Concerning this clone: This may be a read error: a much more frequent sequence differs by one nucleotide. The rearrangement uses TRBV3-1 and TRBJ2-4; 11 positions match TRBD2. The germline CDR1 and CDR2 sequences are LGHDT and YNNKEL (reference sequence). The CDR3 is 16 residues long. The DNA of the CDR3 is TGTGCCATCAGCCAGTTAGCGGGAGGGGCCAAAAACATTCAGTACTTC. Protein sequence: CAISQLAGGAKNIQYF.

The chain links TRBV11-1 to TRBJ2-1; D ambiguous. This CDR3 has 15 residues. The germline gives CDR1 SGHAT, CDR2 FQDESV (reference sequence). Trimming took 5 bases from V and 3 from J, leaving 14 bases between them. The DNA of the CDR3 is TGTGCCAGCAGCCCTCGAATGTGGATCTACAATGAGCAGTTCTTC. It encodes CASSPRMWIYNEQFF.

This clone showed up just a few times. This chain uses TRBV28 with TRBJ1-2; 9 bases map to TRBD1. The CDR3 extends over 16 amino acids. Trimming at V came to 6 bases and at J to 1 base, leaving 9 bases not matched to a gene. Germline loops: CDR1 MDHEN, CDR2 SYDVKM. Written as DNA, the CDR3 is TGTGCCAGCAGCATAGGACAGGGGATGGGTAACTATGGCTACACCTTC. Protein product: CASSIGQGMGNYGYTF.

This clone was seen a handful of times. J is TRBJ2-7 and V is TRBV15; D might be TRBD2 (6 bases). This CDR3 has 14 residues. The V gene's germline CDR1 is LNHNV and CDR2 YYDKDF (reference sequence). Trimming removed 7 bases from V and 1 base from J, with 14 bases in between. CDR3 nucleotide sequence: TGTGCCACCAATATCGGGGGTGGTTCCTACGAGCAGTACTTC. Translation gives CATNIGGGSYEQYF. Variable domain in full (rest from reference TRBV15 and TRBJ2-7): DAMVIQNPRYQVTQFGKPVTLSCSQTLNHNVMYWYQQKSSQAPKLLFHYYDKDFNNEADTPDNFQSRRPNTSFCFLDIRSPGLGDTAMYLCATNIGGGSYEQYFGPGTRLTVT.

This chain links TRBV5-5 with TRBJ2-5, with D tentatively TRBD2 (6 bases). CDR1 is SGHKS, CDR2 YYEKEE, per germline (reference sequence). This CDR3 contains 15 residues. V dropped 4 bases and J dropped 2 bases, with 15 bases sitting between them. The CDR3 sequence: CASSGTFGPQETQYF. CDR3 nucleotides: TGTGCCAGCAGCGGGACTTTTGGTCCACAAGAGACCCAGTACTTC.

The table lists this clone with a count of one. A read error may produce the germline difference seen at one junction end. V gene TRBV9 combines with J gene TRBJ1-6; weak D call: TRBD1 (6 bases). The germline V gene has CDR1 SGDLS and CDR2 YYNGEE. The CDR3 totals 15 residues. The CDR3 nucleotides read TGTGCCAGCAGAGTAGCGGGGGGCAAGAAATCACCCCTCCACTTT. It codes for CASRVAGGKKSPLHF.

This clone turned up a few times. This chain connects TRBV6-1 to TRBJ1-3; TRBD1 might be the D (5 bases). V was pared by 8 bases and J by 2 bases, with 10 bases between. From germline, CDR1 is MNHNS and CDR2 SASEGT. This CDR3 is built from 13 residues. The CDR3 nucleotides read TGTGCCAGCTTCAGGGTAACTGGAAACACCATATATTTT. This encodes CASFRVTGNTIYF.

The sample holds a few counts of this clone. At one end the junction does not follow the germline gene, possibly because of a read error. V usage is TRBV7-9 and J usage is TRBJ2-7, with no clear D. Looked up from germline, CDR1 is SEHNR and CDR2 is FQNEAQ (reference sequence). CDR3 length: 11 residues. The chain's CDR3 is CASSNTYEKYF. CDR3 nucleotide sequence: TGTGCCAGCAGCAACACATACGAGAAGTACTTC. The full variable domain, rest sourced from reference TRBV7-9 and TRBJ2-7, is DTGVSQNPRHKITKRGQNVTFRCDPISEHNRLYWYRQTLGQGPEFLTYFQNEAQLEKSRLLSDRFSAERPKGSFSTLEIQRTEQGDSAMYLCASSNTYEKYFGPGTRLTVT.

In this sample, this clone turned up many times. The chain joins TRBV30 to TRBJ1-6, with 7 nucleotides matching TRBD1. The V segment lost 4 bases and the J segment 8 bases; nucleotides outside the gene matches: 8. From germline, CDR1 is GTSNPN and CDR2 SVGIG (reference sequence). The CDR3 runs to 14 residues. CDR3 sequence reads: CAWNHRDRDSPLHF. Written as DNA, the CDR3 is TGTGCCTGGAACCACCGGGACAGAGATTCACCCCTCCACTTT.

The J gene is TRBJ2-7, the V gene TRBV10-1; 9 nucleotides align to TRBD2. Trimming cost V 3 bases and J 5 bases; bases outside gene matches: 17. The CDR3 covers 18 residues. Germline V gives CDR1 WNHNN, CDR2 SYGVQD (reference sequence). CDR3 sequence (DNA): TGCGCCAGCAGTGACCCGGTCGGTAGCGGGGGAGGGATCCACGAGCAGTACTTC. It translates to CASSDPVGSGGGIHEQYF.

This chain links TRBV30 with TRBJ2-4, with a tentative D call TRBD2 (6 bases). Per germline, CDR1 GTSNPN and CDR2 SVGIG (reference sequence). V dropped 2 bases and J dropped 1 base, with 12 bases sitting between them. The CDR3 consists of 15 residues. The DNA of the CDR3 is TGTGCCTGGAGTTGGGACTCGTGGGCCAAAAACATTCAGTACTTC. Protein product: CAWSWDSWAKNIQYF.

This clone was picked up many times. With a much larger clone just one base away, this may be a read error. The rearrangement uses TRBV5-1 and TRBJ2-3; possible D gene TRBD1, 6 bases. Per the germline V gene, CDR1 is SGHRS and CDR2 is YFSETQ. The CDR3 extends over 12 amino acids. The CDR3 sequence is CASGFTGDTQYF. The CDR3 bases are TGCGCCAGCGGCTTTACAGGGGATACGCAGTATTTT.

The CDR3 region has the DNA TGTGCCAGCAGCCCCCAAGGCGTGCACGAGCAGTACTTC. Residues: CASSPQGVHEQYF. This sequence joins TRBV6-2 or TRBV6-3 and TRBJ2-7; D call uncertain. The V and J ends lost 6 bases and 5 bases respectively, with 14 bases between them. Germline CDR1 MNHEY, CDR2 SVGEGT. The CDR3 is 13 amino acids.

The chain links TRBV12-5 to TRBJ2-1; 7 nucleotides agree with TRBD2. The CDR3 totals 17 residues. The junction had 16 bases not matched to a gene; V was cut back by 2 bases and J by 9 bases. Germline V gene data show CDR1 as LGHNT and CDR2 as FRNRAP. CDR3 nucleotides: TGTGCTAGTGGTTTGTCCCAGGGACTATCGGGAGGTATTGAGCAGTTCTTC. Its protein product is CASGLSQGLSGGIEQFF.

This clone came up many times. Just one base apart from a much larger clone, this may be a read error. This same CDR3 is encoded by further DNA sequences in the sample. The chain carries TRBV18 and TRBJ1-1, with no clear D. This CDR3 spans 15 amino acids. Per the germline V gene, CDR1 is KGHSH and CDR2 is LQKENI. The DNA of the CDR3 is TGTGCCAGCTTCACCAGTAGTCTCCGAGACACTGAAGCTTTCTTC. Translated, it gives CASFTSSLRDTEAFF.

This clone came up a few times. The chain's CDR3 is CASSEARGSQPQHF. CDR3 nucleotide sequence: TGTGCCAGCAGTGAAGCTCGGGGATCTCAGCCCCAGCATTTT. The chain couples TRBV2 to TRBJ1-5; D is unclear. CDR1 and CDR2 (germline): SNHLY, FYNNEI. V gave up 0 bases and J gave up 6 bases, with 9 bases separating them. The length of the CDR3 is 14 residues.

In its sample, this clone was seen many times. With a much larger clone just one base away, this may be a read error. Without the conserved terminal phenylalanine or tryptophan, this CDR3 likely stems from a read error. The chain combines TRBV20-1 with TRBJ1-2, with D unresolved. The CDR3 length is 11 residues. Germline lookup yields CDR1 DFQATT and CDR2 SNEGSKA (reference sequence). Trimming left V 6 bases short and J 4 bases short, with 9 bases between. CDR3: CSAALSYGYTL. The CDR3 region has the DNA TGCAGTGCGGCCCTCTCCTATGGCTACACCCTC.

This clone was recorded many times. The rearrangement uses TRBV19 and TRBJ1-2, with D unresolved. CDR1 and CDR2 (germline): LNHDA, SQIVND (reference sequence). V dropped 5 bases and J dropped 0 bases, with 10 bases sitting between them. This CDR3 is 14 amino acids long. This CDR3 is CASSEGRTNYGYTF. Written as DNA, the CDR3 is TGTGCCAGTAGTGAAGGACGGACTAACTATGGCTACACCTTC. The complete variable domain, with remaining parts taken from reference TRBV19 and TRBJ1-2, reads DGGITQSPKYLFRKEGQNVTLSCEQNLNHDAMYWYRQDPGQGLRLIYYSQIVNDFQKGDIAEGYSVSREKKESFPLTVTSAQKNPTAFYLCASSEGRTNYGYTFGSGTRLTVV.

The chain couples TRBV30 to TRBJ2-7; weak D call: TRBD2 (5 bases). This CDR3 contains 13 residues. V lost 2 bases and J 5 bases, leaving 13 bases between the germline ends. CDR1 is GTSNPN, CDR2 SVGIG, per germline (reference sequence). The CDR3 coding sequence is TGTGCCTGGAGTTTATCGACTACCGACGAGCAGTACTTC. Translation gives CAWSLSTTDEQYF.

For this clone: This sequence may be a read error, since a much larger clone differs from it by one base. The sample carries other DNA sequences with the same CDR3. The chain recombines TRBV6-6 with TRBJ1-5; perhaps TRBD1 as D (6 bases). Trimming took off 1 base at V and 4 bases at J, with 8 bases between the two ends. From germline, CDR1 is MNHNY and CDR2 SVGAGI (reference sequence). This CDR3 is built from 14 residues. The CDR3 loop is CASSYWTVNQPQHF. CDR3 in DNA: TGTGCCAGCAGTTACTGGACAGTTAATCAGCCCCAGCATTTT.

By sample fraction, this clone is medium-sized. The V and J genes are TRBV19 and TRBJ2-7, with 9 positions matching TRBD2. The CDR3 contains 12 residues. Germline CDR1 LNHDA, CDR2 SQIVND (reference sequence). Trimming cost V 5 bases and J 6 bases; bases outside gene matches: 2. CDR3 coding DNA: TGTGCCAGTAGTGCACTAGCGGGCGAGCAGTACTTC. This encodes CASSALAGEQYF.

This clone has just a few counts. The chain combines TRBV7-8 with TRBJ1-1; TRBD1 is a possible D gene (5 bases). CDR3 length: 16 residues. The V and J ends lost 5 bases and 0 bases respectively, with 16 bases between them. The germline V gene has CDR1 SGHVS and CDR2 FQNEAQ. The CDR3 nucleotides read TGTGCCAGCAGCAACGGGGCAGGGAACTTGAACACTGAAGCTTTCTTT. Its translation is CASSNGAGNLNTEAFF.

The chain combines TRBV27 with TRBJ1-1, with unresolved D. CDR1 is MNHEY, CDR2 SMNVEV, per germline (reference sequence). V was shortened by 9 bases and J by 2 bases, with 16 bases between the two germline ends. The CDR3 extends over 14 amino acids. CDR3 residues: CARSLSRSNTEAFF. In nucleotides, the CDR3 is TGTGCCAGAAGTCTATCGAGGAGCAACACTGAAGCTTTCTTT.